This TCR beta chain is drawn from a study of blood T cell repertoires in COVID-19 (dated by TCRdb to 2018 to 2020). Broadly, across the study: Samples from collaborators originated in the United States, Italy and Spain and spanned both the acute and convalescent phases of COVID-19. The material from the prospective study consisted of cDNA or gDNA derived from T cells, B-cell-depleted T cells, or PBMCs. Subjects who had been exposed to COVID-19, were actively infected with it, or had recovered from it provided the deeply sampled blood TCRbeta repertoires that made up the dataset. The repertoires were released in a freely available public database intended as a resource for research on the immune response to SARS-CoV-2. Samples came from the ongoing ImmuneRACE study (first 160 participants) plus 1,254 subjects from 6 global collaborators. Nearly every sample came with metadata listing a de-identified subject ID, COVID-19 status, age in years and sex. Where available, HLA class I and class II types were obtained from metadata supplied by the sample provider rather than from assay-based typing. Paper-wide results and their limitations: Clinical and demographic metadata were provided uncurated, with the amount varying by source and participant.

Trimming leaves V shorter by 7 bases and J shorter by 3 bases, with the junction holding 7 bases beyond the gene matches. From the germline V gene, CDR1 is SGHRS and CDR2 is YFSETQ. There are 15 amino acids in the CDR3, from cysteine to phenylalanine inclusive. The read is trimmed to its CDR3 DNA, 45 bases read in frame from base 1. The collaborating institutions used their own protocols to collect whole blood in K2EDTA tubes. Collaborator samples were shipped for TCRbeta analysis as frozen whole blood, isolated PBMCs, or DNA extracted from either sample type. Comments on this clone: Its antigen remains undetermined. Per-nucleotide qualities are absent, and no much larger clonotype sits a single base away.

TCRbeta CDR3 regions were amplified from genomic DNA using the immunoSEQ Assay, a bias-controlled multiplex PCR. The source study handled its data this way. The number of nucleated cells in each sample was estimated by amplification of reference gene primers within the assay. To quantify the absolute abundance of each unique TCRbeta CDR3 rearrangement, sequence reads were collapsed and filtered. Productive Simpson clonality was computed per sample as the square root of Simpson's diversity index over productive rearrangements. Entries here come from immuneACCESS through TCRdb and include only in-frame sequences with V and J called. Some clones fail to appear in such tables; in the studies checked, an unresolved V gene covers under half of the shortfall, and the cause of the remainder is unknown. The V and J calls and the clone size are those of that table, but D and trimming were determined from the DNA. Within this sample are 150,000 to 200,000 clones, with about 86% of them counted one time only. The ten most abundant clones make up approximately 6.5% of the sample.

Here the chain combines TRBV5-1 and TRBJ2-1; TRBD1 aligns with 10 central bases. This receptor was taken from a woman older than 75 in a cohort sampled during active or convalescent COVID-19. Sequenced sample: peripheral blood. The CDR3 reads as follows: CASPVRDRGYNEQFF. DNA sequence: TGCGCCAGCCCCGTTCGGGACAGGGGCTACAATGAGCAGTTCTTC.